This T cell receptor (beta chain) was observed in a study of CD8+CD57+ T cells in acquired aplastic anemia. On the study more broadly: Recorded DNA amounts for sorted CD4+ and CD8+ cells had an average of around 3.4 ug. Study-wide results and limits: The same twenty-nine CD8+ CDR3 sequences occurred in patients and in controls.

Sequenced patients had shown CD8+CD57+ cell expansion by flow cytometry. About this clonotype: Its antigen is undetermined.

Template material for TCR beta VDJ and CDR3 profiling consisted of genomic DNA. TCRdb used MiXCR to reprocess the reads, holding one entry per CDR3 protein. The sample has some 180,000 distinct CDR3 sequences, roughly 60% seen once. The CDR3 runs 16 residues. CDR1 and CDR2 (germline): LNHDA, SQIVND (reference sequence). V was cut by 0 bases and J by 2 bases, with 13 bases left in between. The TCR sequence derives from a human donor with aplastic anemia. The specimen sequenced was sorted CD4+, CD8+, or CD8+CD57+ T cells (not recorded which) from PBMCs. The chain links TRBV19 to TRBJ1-1, with D possibly being TRBD1 (5 bases). The DNA for the CDR3 is TGTGCCAGTAGTATAGACTCGGAGAGGGGCAACACTGAAGCTTTCTTT. This encodes CASSIDSERGNTEAFF.